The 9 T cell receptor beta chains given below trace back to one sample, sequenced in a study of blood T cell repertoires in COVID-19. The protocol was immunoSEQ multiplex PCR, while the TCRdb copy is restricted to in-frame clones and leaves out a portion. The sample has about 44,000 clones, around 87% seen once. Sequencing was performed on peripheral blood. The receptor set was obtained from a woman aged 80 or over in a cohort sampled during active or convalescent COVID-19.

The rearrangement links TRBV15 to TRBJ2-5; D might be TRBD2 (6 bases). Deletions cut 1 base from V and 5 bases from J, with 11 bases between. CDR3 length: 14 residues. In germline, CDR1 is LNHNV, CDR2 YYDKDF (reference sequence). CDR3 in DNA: TGTGCCACCAGCAGAGGCGGGGTTAGGGAGACCCAGTACTTC. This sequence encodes CATSRGGVRETQYF.

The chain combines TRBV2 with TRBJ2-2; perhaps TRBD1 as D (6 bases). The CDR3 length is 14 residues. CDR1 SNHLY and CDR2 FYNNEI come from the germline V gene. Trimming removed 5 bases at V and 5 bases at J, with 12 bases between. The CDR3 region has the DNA TGTGCCAGCAGTAACAGGGTTGTAACCGGGGAGCTGTTTTTT. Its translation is CASSNRVVTGELFF. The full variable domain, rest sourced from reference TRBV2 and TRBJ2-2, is EPEVTQTPSHQVTQMGQEVILRCVPISNHLYFYWYRQILGQKVEFLVSFYNNEISEKSEIFDDQFSVERPDGSNFTLKIRSTKLEDSAMYFCASSNRVVTGELFFGEGSRLTVL.

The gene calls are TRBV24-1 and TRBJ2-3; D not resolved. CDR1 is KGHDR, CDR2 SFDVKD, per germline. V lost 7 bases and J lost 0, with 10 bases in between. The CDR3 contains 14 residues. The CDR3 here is CATRQATSTDTQYF. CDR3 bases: TGTGCCACCAGGCAGGCTACTAGCACAGATACGCAGTATTTT.

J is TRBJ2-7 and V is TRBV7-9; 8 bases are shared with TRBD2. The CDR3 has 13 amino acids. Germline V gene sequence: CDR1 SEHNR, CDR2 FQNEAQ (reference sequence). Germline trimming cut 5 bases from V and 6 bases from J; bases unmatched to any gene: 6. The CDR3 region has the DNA TGTGCCAGCAGCCCGCTACGGGGGGGCGAGCAGTACTTC. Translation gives CASSPLRGGEQYF.

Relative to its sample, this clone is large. This CDR3 is CASSWGSDEQFF. CDR3 sequence (DNA): TGTGCCAGCAGCTGGGGCTCTGATGAGCAGTTCTTC. V is TRBV5-8 and J is TRBJ2-1; a weak D match, TRBD1 (5 bases). From germline, CDR1 is SGHTS and CDR2 YDEGEE. V was trimmed by 3 bases and J by 8 bases, leaving 9 bases between them. The CDR3 is 12 residues long.

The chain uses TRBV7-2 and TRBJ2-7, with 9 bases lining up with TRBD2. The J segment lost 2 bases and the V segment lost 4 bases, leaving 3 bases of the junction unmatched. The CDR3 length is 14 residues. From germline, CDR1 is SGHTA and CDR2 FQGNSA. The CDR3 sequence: CASSSTSGPYEQYF. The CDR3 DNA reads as TGTGCCAGCAGCTCGACTAGCGGACCCTACGAGCAGTACTTC.

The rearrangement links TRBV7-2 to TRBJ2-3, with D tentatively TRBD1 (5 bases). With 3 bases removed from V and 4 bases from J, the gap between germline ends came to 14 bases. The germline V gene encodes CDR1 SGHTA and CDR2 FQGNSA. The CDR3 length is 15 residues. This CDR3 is CASSLLRQQADTQYF. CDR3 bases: TGTGCCAGCAGCTTGCTGCGACAGCAAGCAGATACGCAGTATTTT.

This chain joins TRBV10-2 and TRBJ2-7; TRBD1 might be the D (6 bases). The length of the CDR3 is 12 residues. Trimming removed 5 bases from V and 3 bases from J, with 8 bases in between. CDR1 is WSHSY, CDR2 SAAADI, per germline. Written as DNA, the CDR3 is TGCGCCAGCAGTACAGGGATCTACGAGCAGTACTTC. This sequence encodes CASSTGIYEQYF.

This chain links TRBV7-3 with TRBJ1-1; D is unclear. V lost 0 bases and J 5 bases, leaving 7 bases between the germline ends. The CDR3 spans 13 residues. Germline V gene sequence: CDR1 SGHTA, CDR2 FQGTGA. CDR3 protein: CASSLTKETEAFF. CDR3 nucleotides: TGTGCCAGCAGCTTAACGAAGGAGACTGAAGCTTTCTTT.